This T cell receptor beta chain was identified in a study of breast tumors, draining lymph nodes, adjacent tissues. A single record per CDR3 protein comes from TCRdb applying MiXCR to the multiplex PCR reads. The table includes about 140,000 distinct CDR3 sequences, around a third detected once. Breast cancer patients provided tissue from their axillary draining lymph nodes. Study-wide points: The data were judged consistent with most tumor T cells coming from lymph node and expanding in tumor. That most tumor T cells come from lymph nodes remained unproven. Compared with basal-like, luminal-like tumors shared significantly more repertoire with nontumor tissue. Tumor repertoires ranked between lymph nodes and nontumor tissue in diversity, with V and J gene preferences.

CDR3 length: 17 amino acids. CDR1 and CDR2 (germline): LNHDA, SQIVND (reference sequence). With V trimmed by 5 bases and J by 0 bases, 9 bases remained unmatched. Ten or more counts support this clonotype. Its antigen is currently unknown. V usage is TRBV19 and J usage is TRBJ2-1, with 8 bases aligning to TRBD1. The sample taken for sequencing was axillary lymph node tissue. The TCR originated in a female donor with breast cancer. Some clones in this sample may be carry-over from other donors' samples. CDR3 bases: TGTGCCAGTAGTCTGCGGACAGGGATTAGCTCCTACAATGAGCAGTTCTTC. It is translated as CASSLRTGISSYNEQFF.